This T cell receptor beta chain is from a study of identical twins. Study results and caveats: Invariant populations such as MAIT and iNKT cells could partly muddle zero-insertion analyses. Low generation-probability sequences were in excess among twin-shared out-of-frame alpha sequences.

The CDR3 is 15 residues long. The ends lost 7 bases at V and 4 bases at J; junction bases unmatched: 7. The germline V gene has CDR1 ENHRY and CDR2 SYGVKD. Every sampled donor was Caucasian and healthy. Comment on this clonotype: No antigen is known for it.

After template switching added a universal primer site, the resulting cDNA carried unique molecular identifiers. TCRdb passed the 5' RACE reads through MiXCR, listing each CDR3 protein once. Of about 340,000 distinct CDR3 sequences in the sample, over 9% were seen once. These data are also associated with another study on yellow fever vaccine responses in identical twins.

This chain links TRBV10-3 with TRBJ2-2; 9 bases fit TRBD2. This receptor was obtained from a woman aged 18 to 35 in good health. The sequencing sample was made of CD8+ T cells sorted from blood. This chain's CDR3 is CAIMRLAGSTGELFF. The CDR3 DNA follows: TGTGCCATCATGCGGCTAGCGGGGTCCACCGGGGAGCTGTTTTTT.